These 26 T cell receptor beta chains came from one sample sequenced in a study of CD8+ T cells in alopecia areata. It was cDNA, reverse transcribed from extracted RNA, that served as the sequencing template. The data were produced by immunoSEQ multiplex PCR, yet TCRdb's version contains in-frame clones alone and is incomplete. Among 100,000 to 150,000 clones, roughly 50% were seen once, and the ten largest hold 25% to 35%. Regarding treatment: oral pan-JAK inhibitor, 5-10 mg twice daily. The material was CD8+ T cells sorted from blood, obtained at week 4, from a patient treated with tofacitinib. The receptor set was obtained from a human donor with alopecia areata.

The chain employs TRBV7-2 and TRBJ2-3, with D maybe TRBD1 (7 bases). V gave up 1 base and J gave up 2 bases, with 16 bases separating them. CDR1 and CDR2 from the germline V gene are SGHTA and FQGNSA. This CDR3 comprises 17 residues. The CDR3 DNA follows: TGTGCCAGCAGCTTAGTGGCGGGACAGCCCTTCACAGATACGCAGTATTTT. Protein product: CASSLVAGQPFTDTQYF.

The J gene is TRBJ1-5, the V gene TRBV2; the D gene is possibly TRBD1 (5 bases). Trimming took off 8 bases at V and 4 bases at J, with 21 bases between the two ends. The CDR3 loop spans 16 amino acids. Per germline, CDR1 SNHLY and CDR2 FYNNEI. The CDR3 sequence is CASALPMEGPNQPQHF. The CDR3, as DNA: TGTGCCAGCGCGCTTCCCATGGAGGGGCCGAATCAGCCCCAGCATTTT.

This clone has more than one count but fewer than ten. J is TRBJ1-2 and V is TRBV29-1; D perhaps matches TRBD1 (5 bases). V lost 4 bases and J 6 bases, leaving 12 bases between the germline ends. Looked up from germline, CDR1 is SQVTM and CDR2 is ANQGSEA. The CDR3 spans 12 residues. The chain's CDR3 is CSVVTSRDGYTF. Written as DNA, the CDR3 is TGCAGCGTTGTCACCTCCAGGGATGGCTACACCTTC.

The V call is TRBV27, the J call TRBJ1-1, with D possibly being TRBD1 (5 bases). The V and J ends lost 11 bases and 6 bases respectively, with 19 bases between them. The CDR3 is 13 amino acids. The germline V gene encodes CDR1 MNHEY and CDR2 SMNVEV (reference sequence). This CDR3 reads CASGGSEVSEAFF. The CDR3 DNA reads TGTGCCTCGGGGGGATCGGAAGTTTCTGAAGCTTTCTTT.

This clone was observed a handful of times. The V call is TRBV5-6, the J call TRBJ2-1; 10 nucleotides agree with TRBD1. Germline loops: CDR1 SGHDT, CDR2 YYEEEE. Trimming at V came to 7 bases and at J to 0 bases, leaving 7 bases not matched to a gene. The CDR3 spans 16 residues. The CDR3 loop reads CASEGTGATSYNEQFF. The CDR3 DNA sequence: TGTGCCAGCGAGGGGACAGGGGCAACCTCCTACAATGAGCAGTTCTTC.

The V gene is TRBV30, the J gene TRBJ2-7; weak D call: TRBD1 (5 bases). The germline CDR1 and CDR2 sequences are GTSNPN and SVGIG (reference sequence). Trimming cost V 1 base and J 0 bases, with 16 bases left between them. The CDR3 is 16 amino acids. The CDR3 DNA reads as TGTGCCTGGAGTGCGGCCGTGAACAGGTCCTCCTACGAGCAGTACTTC. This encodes CAWSAAVNRSSYEQYF.

The CDR3 bases are TGTGCCAGCAGTTACTCGCCGGGGACCGGGGAGCTGTTTTTT. It translates to CASSYSPGTGELFF. The rearrangement links TRBV6-5 to TRBJ2-2, with D possibly matching TRBD2 (5 bases). The germline CDR1 and CDR2 sequences are MNHEY and SVGAGI. Trimming removed 0 bases from V and 5 bases from J, with 7 bases in between. The CDR3 length is 14 residues.

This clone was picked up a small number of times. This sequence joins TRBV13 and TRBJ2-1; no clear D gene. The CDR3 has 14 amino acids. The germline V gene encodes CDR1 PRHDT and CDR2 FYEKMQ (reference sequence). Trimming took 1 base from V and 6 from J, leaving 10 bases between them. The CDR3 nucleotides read TGTGCCAGCAGCTTAGCGATGGGTCCCAATGAGCAGTTCTTC. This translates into CASSLAMGPNEQFF.

The CDR3 nucleotides read TGTGCCAGCAGCTTCATACCCGGGACAGTCCAAGAGACCCAGTACTTC. Its translation: CASSFIPGTVQETQYF. This chain connects TRBV7-9 to TRBJ2-5; 7 bases are a match to TRBD1. There are 16 residues in the CDR3. The J segment lost 1 base and the V segment lost 3 bases, leaving 8 bases of the junction unmatched. Germline-derived CDR1 and CDR2 are SEHNR and FQNEAQ (reference sequence).

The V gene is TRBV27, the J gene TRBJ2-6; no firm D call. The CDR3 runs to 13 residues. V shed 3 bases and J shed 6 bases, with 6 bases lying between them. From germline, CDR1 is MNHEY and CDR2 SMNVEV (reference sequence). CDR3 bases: TGTGCCAGCAGTTTGGGCGAGGCCAACGTCCTGACTTTC. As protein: CASSLGEANVLTF.

The CDR3 loop reads CASSHPLTLSYTGELFF. CDR3 coding DNA: TGTGCCAGCAGCCACCCCCTCACCCTTTCGTACACCGGGGAGCTGTTTTTT. The chain links TRBV7-2 to TRBJ2-2; the D is unclear. The CDR3 sequence is 17 residues long. Germline lookup yields CDR1 SGHTA and CDR2 FQGNSA. V shed 5 bases and J shed 3 bases, with 19 bases lying between them.

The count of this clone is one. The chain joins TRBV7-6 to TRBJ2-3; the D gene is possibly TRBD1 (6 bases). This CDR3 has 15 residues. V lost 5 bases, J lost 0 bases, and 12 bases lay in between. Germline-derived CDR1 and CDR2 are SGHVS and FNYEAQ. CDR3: CASSHDGQSTDTQYF. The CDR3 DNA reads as TGTGCCAGCAGCCATGATGGACAGAGCACAGATACGCAGTATTTT.

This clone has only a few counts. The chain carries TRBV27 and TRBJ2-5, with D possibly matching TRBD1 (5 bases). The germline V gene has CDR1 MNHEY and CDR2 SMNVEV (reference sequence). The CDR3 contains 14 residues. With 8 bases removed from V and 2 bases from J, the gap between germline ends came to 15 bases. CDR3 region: CASAEQDGQETQYF. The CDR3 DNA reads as TGTGCCAGCGCCGAACAGGACGGTCAAGAGACCCAGTACTTC.

The chain's CDR3 is CASSLEAVTEAFF. CDR3 DNA: TGTGCCAGCAGCTTAGAGGCTGTTACTGAAGCTTTCTTT. J is TRBJ1-1 and V is TRBV11-2; no reliable D call. Looked up from germline, CDR1 is SGHAT and CDR2 is FQNNGV. The CDR3 runs to 13 residues. The V end was cut by 0 bases, the J end by 5 bases, with 7 bases between.

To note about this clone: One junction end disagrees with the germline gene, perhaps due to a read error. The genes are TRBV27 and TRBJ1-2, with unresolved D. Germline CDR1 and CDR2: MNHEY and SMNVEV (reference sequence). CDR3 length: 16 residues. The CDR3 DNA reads TGTGTCAGCAGTTTCTCCCGGGCAGAAGCTAACTATGGCTACACCTTC. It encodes CVSSFSRAEANYGYTF.

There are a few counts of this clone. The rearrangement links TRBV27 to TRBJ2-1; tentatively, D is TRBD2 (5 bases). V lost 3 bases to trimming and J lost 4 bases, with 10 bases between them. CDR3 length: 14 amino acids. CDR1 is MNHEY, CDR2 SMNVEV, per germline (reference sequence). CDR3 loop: CASSLDSAYNEQFF. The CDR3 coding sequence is TGTGCCAGCAGTTTGGACTCTGCGTACAATGAGCAGTTCTTC.

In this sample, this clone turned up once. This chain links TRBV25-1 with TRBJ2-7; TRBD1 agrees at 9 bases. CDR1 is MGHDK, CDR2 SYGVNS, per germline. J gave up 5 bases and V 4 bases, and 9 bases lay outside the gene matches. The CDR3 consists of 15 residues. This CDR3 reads CASSAPGQGFNEQYF. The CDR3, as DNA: TGTGCCAGCAGTGCCCCGGGACAGGGATTTAACGAGCAGTACTTC.

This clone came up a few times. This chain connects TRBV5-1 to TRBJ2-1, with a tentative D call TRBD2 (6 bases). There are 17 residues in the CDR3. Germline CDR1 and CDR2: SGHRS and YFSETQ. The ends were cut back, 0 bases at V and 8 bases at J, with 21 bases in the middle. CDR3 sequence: CASSLGATGDVTDEQFF. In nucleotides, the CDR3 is TGCGCCAGCAGCTTGGGTGCAACGGGGGACGTGACGGATGAGCAGTTCTTC.

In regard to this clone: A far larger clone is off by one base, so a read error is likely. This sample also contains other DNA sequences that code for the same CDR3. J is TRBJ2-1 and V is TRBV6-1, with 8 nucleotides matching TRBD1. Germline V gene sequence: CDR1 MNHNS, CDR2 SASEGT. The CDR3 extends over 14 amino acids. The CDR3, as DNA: TGTGCCAGCGAAGGTGGGACAGGCAACAATGAGCAATTCTTC. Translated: CASEGGTGNNEQFF.

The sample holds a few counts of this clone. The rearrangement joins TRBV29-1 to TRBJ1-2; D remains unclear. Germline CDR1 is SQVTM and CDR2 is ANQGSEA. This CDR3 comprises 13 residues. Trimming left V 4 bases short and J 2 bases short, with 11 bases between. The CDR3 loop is CSVASSPNYGYTF. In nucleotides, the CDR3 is TGCAGCGTTGCGTCCAGTCCAAACTATGGCTACACCTTC.

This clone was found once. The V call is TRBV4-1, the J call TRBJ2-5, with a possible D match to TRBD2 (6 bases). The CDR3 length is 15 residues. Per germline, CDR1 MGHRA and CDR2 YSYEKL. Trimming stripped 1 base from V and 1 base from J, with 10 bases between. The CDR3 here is CASSQAEGPQETQYF. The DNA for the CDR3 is TGCGCCAGCAGCCAAGCGGAGGGGCCCCAAGAGACCCAGTACTTC.

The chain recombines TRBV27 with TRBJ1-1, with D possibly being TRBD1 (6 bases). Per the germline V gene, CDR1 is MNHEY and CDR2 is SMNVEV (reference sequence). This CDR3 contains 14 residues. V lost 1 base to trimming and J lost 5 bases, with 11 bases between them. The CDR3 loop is CASSLWGAGTEAFF. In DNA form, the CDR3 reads TGTGCCAGCAGTTTATGGGGGGCCGGTACTGAAGCTTTCTTT.

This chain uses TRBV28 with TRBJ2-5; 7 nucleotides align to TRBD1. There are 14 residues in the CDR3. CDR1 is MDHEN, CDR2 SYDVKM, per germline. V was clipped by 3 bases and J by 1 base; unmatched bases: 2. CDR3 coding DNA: TGTGCCAGCAGTTTCTGGGACAGCCAAGAGACCCAGTACTTC. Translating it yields CASSFWDSQETQYF. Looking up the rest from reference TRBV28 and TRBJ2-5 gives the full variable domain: DVKVTQSSRYLVKRTGEKVFLECVQDMDHENMFWYRQDPGLGLRLIYFSYDVKMKEKGDIPEGYSVSREKKERFSLILESASTNQTSMYLCASSFWDSQETQYFGPGTRLLVL.

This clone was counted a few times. The CDR3 loop is CASSPIGQGETQYF. DNA of the CDR3: TGTGCCAGCAGCCCCATCGGGCAGGGCGAGACCCAGTACTTC. The J gene is TRBJ2-5, the V gene TRBV25-1; the D gene is possibly TRBD1 (5 bases). This CDR3 is 14 amino acids long. Trimming took off 6 bases at V and 5 bases at J, with 16 bases between the two ends. Germline CDR1 and CDR2: MGHDK and SYGVNS.

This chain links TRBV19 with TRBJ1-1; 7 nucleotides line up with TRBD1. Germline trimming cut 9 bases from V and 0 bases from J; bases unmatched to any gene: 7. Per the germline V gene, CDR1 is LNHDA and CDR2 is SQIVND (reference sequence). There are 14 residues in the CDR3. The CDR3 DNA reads TGTGCCAGCCGGGACAGATTAATGAACACTGAAGCTTTCTTT. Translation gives CASRDRLMNTEAFF.

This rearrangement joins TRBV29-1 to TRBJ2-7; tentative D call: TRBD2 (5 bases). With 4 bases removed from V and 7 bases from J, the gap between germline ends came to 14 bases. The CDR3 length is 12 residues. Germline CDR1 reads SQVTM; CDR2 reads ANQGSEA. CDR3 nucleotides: TGCAGCGTTGTAGTGGGAGTGAATGAGCAGTACTTC. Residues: CSVVVGVNEQYF.